The next 9 T cell receptor beta chains were all read from a single sample in a study of blood T cells in healthy people across ages. The use of a sample-barcoded 5' primer and a J-beta primer mix characterized a second PCR of about 6 to 12 cycles. TCRdb passed the 5' RACE reads through MiXCR, listing each CDR3 protein once. The data hold more than 700,000 distinct CDR3 sequences, with about 55% observed a single time. The sequenced sample consisted of blood. The receptors come from a man at least 80 years old in good health.

The rearrangement links TRBV21-1 to TRBJ2-7; TRBD2 reflects the table's D call only, with no check against the DNA. TRBV21-1 is classified as a pseudogene. This CDR3 contains 13 residues. Written as DNA, the CDR3 is TGTGCCAGCAGCCCGAGGGCCTACCCCGAGCAGTACTTC. Protein: CASSPRAYPEQYF.

The gene calls are TRBV15 and TRBJ2-1; 7 nucleotides match TRBD2. The CDR3 extends over 18 amino acids. J gave up 0 bases and V 1 base, and 9 bases lay outside the gene matches. The germline V gene encodes CDR1 LNHNV and CDR2 YYDKDF (reference sequence). The CDR3 loop is CATSRGNELAPSYNEQFF. Here the CDR3 DNA reads TGTGCCACCAGCAGAGGGAACGAACTAGCGCCCTCCTACAATGAGCAGTTCTTC.

The chain recombines TRBV5-5 with TRBJ2-7, with D perhaps TRBD2 (6 bases). The end of the DNA fits TRBJ2-5 better, so the J call may be wrong. Looked up from germline, CDR1 is SGHKS and CDR2 is YYEKEE (reference sequence). CDR3 length equals 15 residues. The CDR3 region has the DNA TGTGCCAGCACCGCCTACGGGACTCTCGGCCAGACCCAGTACTTC. Encoded protein: CASTAYGTLGQTQYF.

There are a few counts of this clonotype. The V and J genes are TRBV6-5 and TRBJ2-5, with 8 bases matching TRBD1. Per germline, CDR1 MNHEY and CDR2 SVGAGI. V trimming: 0 bases; J trimming: 5 bases; junction bases outside the gene matches: 2. CDR3 size: 14 residues. In DNA form, the CDR3 reads TGTGCCAGCAGTTACTCGACAGGGGTGGAGACCCAGTACTTC. Translating gives CASSYSTGVETQYF.

V is TRBV27 and J is TRBJ2-4; TRBD2 might be the D (5 bases). TRBJ2-7 matches the DNA end more closely, so the J call is doubtful. There are 13 residues in the CDR3. Germline loops: CDR1 MNHEY, CDR2 SMNVEV (reference sequence). CDR3 DNA: TGTGCCAGCAGTTTCGGGGAATCCAACGAGCAGTACTTC. Translating it yields CASSFGESNEQYF.

Worth noting for this clonotype: The junction departs from germline at one end; a sequencing error may be responsible. CDR3 loop: CAGSLSQGNEQFF. CDR3 nucleotides: TGCGCCGGCAGCCTCTCCCAGGGCAATGAGCAGTTCTTC. The genes are TRBV5-1 and TRBJ2-1, with D perhaps TRBD1 (5 bases). Germline CDR1 reads SGHRS; CDR2 reads YFSETQ. This CDR3 has 13 residues.

The chain links TRBV4-1 to TRBJ2-3; 9 bases align to TRBD2. CDR3 length equals 17 residues. CDR1 MGHRA and CDR2 YSYEKL come from the germline V gene. Unmatched junction bases numbered 9, after V lost 2 bases and J lost 3 bases. DNA for the CDR3: TGCGCCAGCAGCCAATTTTGGTCTAGCGGGAAGACAGATACGCAGTATTTT. It encodes CASSQFWSSGKTDTQYF.

This chain joins TRBV20-1 and TRBJ2-1, with a tentative D call TRBD2 (5 bases). The V and J ends lost 4 bases and 3 bases respectively, with 16 bases between them. CDR3 length: 15 amino acids. Germline V gene data show CDR1 as DFQATT and CDR2 as SNEGSKA (reference sequence). CDR3 nucleotides: TGCAGTGCTAACGAGAGGGCTAGAGGCTACAATGAGCAGTTCTTC. This sequence encodes CSANERARGYNEQFF.

This clonotype appeared a single time. V gene TRBV2 combines with J gene TRBJ1-5; D remains ambiguous. V lost 3 bases and J 1 base, leaving 13 bases between the germline ends. Per germline, CDR1 SNHLY and CDR2 FYNNEI. This CDR3 contains 16 residues. CDR3 sequence reads: CASSDGQENSNQPQHF. The CDR3 nucleotides are TGTGCCAGCAGTGACGGGCAGGAGAACAGCAATCAGCCCCAGCATTTT.